This T cell receptor (beta chain) was obtained from a study of lung T cells in sarcoidosis with Löfgren's syndrome. Overall study context: Löfgren's syndrome patients were the main repertoire analysis focus.

This clonotype was detected ten times or more. Its antigen is not identified. General observations from the study: Shared TRAV12-1 and TRBV2 CDR3 motifs were reported across several patients. Löfgren's syndrome patients reportedly showed greatest TRAV12-1 and TRBV2 expansion versus controls. TRAV12-1 preferentially paired with TRBV2, with homologous CDR3s.

TCRdb re-called the reads through MiXCR, storing one row per CDR3 protein. The repertoire holds about 19,000 distinct CDR3 sequences, with about a fifth as singletons. The CDR3 is 13 residues long. The germline V and J ends were trimmed by 0 bases and 5 bases, with 6 bases remaining between them. The germline V gene encodes CDR1 SGHKS and CDR2 YYEKEE (reference sequence). The source is a human donor with sarcoidosis (Löfgren's syndrome or another form), or a control subject (not recorded which). The V gene is TRBV5-5, the J gene TRBJ2-1; tentative D call: TRBD1 (5 bases). Specimen: CD4+ T cells from PBMCs. The CDR3 is CASSLAGHNEQFF. CDR3 bases: TGTGCCAGCAGCTTGGCAGGGCACAATGAGCAGTTCTTC.